This T cell receptor beta chain stems from a study of T cell changes during pregnancy in multiple sclerosis. Trimming pared 5 bases from V and 0 bases from J, leaving 14 bases between. The CDR3 runs to 16 residues. Germline V gene lookup returns CDR1 SEHNR and CDR2 FQNEAQ (reference sequence). This clone was counted a few times. Generated by immunoSEQ multiplex PCR, the TCRdb table keeps only in-frame clones and is missing some. The sample lists some 47,000 clones, more than 80% occurring once. The sequences come from CD8+ T cells from peripheral blood mononuclear cells, collected in the second trimester of pregnancy. The chain has TRBV7-9 and TRBJ2-1; possibly TRBD2 for D (5 bases). This receptor was obtained from a female donor with multiple sclerosis, enrolled in a pregnancy study. The CDR3 loop is CASSPPASSSYNEQFF. CDR3 nucleotide sequence: TGTGCCAGCAGCCCCCCCGCTAGCAGCTCCTACAATGAGCAGTTCTTC.